The sequence of this T cell receptor beta chain was determined in a study of blood T cell repertoires in COVID-19. Authors' analysis steps: Quantification of nucleated cells was approximated via reference gene primer amplification. Sequenced by immunoSEQ multiplex PCR; TCRdb stores in-frame clones only, minus some. The V and J calls and the clone size are those of that table, but D and trimming were determined from the DNA. The table shows roughly 220,000 clones, with approximately 78% occurring only once. J lost 7 bases, V lost 6 bases, and 12 bases had no gene match. CDR1 MDHEN and CDR2 SYDVKM come from the germline V gene. The CDR3 length is 15 residues.

This receptor was taken from a woman of 80 years or more with COVID-19, enrolled during active disease. Sequenced: peripheral blood. V gene TRBV28 combines with J gene TRBJ1-5; 7 positions agree with TRBD1. The CDR3 coding sequence is TGTGCCAGCAGGCAACAAGGGGGCGGGCACCAGCCCCAGCATTTT. Its protein product is CASRQQGGGHQPQHF.